The 15 T cell receptor beta chains below were found in one sample sequenced in a study of shared clonotypes between healthy human individuals. Using immunoSEQ multiplex PCR, the repertoire was profiled, and TCRdb retains in-frame clones only, with some absent. The repertoire holds 470,000 or so clones, around 73% seen once, with around 12% in the top ten. The sequenced material came from PBMCs. All receptors derive from a woman between 35 and 50 years old in good health. Some clones in this sample may be carry-over from other donors' samples.

This clone was observed at least ten times. Different DNA sequences within this sample yield the same CDR3. The chain links TRBV6-1 to TRBJ1-5; 8 bases align to TRBD1. The germline V gene encodes CDR1 MNHNS and CDR2 SASEGT. The CDR3 runs 14 residues. The V gene end was trimmed by 6 bases and the J gene end by 5 bases; junction bases not matched to a gene: 6. DNA for the CDR3: TGTGCCAGCAGGCCAGGGGGCGCGGATCAGCCCCAGCATTTT. Translation gives CASRPGGADQPQHF.

The chain couples TRBV7-2 to TRBJ2-5; TRBD2 matches 7 bases. The CDR3 runs to 15 residues. V trimming: 7 bases; J trimming: 9 bases; junction bases outside the gene matches: 17. Germline V gives CDR1 SGHTA, CDR2 FQGNSA. Here the CDR3 DNA reads TGTGCCAGCACCCCTGAAGGCGGGGGTGGTCGGGCCCAGTACTTC. Protein sequence: CASTPEGGGGRAQYF. Together with reference TRBV7-2 and TRBJ2-5, the CDR3 gives the full variable domain: GAGVSQSPSNKVTEKGKDVELRCDPISGHTALYWYRQSLGQGLEFLIYFQGNSAPDKSGLPSDRFSAERTGGSVSTLTIQRTQQEDSAVYLCASTPEGGGGRAQYFGPGTRLLVL.

The chain uses TRBV5-1 and TRBJ2-1; D unresolved. The germline V gene has CDR1 SGHRS and CDR2 YFSETQ. The CDR3 is 13 amino acids. V was trimmed by 2 bases and J by 7 bases, leaving 10 bases between them. This CDR3 reads CASSLGARNEQFF. The CDR3 DNA follows: TGCGCCAGCAGCTTAGGAGCGAGAAATGAGCAGTTCTTC.

This sequence joins TRBV7-3 and TRBJ2-5; 7 bases line up with TRBD2. J gave up 5 bases and V 5 bases, and 5 bases lay outside the gene matches. CDR3 size: 13 residues. Germline V gene sequence: CDR1 SGHTA, CDR2 FQGTGA. The CDR3 DNA reads TGTGCCAGCAGCCAACTAGCGTTCGAGACCCAGTACTTC. Its translation is CASSQLAFETQYF. Full variable domain (missing parts from reference TRBV7-3 and TRBJ2-5): GAGVSQTPSNKVTEKGKYVELRCDPISGHTALYWYRQSLGQGPEFLIYFQGTGAADDSGLPNDRFFAVRPEGSVSTLKIQRTERGDSAVYLCASSQLAFETQYFGPGTRLLVL.

This chain uses TRBV30 with TRBJ2-7, with a weak D call TRBD1 (6 bases). V gave up 2 bases and J gave up 7 bases, with 15 bases separating them. Germline V lookup: CDR1 GTSNPN, CDR2 SVGIG (reference sequence). The CDR3 is 13 amino acids. The CDR3 nucleotides read TGTGCCTGGAGTATAACAGGGATGGGGGAGCAGTACTTC. Translated: CAWSITGMGEQYF.

Many counts were recorded for this clone. The genes are TRBV29-1 and TRBJ2-7; 12 bases are shared with TRBD1. Trimming at V came to 3 bases and at J to 4 bases, leaving 13 bases not matched to a gene. This CDR3 has 17 amino acids. In germline, CDR1 is SQVTM, CDR2 ANQGSEA. CDR3 amino acids: CSVEEGAPGQGAYEQYF. CDR3 DNA sequence: TGCAGCGTTGAGGAGGGGGCCCCGGGACAGGGGGCGTACGAGCAGTACTTC.

The chain recombines TRBV30 with TRBJ2-7; a possible D gene is TRBD2 (5 bases). CDR3 size: 14 residues. Germline CDR1 reads GTSNPN; CDR2 reads SVGIG (reference sequence). The V end was cut by 1 base, the J end by 5 bases, with 15 bases between. This chain's CDR3 is CAWSGGGSPDEQYF. Written as DNA, the CDR3 is TGTGCCTGGAGTGGTGGCGGGTCCCCTGACGAGCAGTACTTC.

The rearrangement joins TRBV19 to TRBJ2-7; 8 positions match TRBD2. Germline assignment: CDR1 LNHDA and CDR2 SQIVND (reference sequence). This CDR3 is built from 14 residues. V shed 6 bases, J shed 2 bases, and the junction held 6 bases outside the gene matches. CDR3 sequence: CASRSSGGAYEQYF. The CDR3 coding sequence is TGTGCCAGTAGGTCAAGCGGGGGAGCCTACGAGCAGTACTTC.

This clone was recorded many times. The CDR3 sequence: CASSWFAGTANVNTEAFF. As DNA, the CDR3 is TGTGCCAGCAGCTGGTTCGCCGGGACAGCAAACGTGAACACTGAAGCTTTCTTT. This chain links TRBV2 with TRBJ1-1, with 7 bases matching TRBD1. The CDR3 runs to 18 residues. The J segment lost 0 bases and the V segment lost 6 bases, leaving 16 bases of the junction unmatched. CDR1 is SNHLY, CDR2 FYNNEI, per germline.

This clone was seen only a few times. This sequence joins TRBV5-1 and TRBJ2-5; D perhaps matches TRBD2 (6 bases). The CDR3 has 14 amino acids. V shed 7 bases and J shed 2 bases, with 15 bases lying between them. In germline, CDR1 is SGHRS, CDR2 YFSETQ. CDR3 coding DNA: TGCGCCAGCTCTCGGGGGTCCGGGCAAGAGACCCAGTACTTC. This sequence encodes CASSRGSGQETQYF.

This chain links TRBV28 with TRBJ2-5; the D gene is possibly TRBD1 (6 bases). The CDR3 runs 15 residues. The germline gives CDR1 MDHEN, CDR2 SYDVKM. Trimming removed 6 bases from V and 1 base from J, with 15 bases in between. The DNA for the CDR3 is TGTGCCAGCAGGGGGGACAAGAGTTTCCAAGAGACCCAGTACTTC. It encodes CASRGDKSFQETQYF.

This sequence joins TRBV27 and TRBJ2-2; possible D gene TRBD2, 5 bases. The CDR3 is made up of 16 amino acids. V was clipped by 3 bases and J by 3 bases, with 14 bases between them. CDR1 and CDR2 from the germline V gene are MNHEY and SMNVEV (reference sequence). The chain's CDR3 is CASSFIRGSDTGELFF. CDR3 nucleotides: TGTGCCAGCAGTTTTATAAGAGGGAGTGACACCGGGGAGCTGTTTTTT.

J is TRBJ2-1 and V is TRBV7-9; D is undetermined. The V end was cut by 6 bases, the J end by 11 bases, with 14 bases between. The CDR3 is 12 amino acids. In germline, CDR1 is SEHNR, CDR2 FQNEAQ (reference sequence). The CDR3 region has the DNA TGTGCCAGCAGTCAGGACGCCGGTCAGCAGTTCTTC. The encoded protein is CASSQDAGQQFF.

This clone was recorded only once. This sequence joins TRBV5-1 and TRBJ2-1; a possible D gene is TRBD2 (6 bases). Germline V gene data show CDR1 as SGHRS and CDR2 as YFSETQ. The ends were cut back, 0 bases at V and 6 bases at J, with 16 bases in the middle. There are 16 residues in the CDR3. CDR3 in amino acids: CASSLDPGLGGNEQFF. In DNA, the CDR3 is TGCGCCAGCAGCTTGGATCCTGGGTTGGGGGGCAATGAGCAGTTCTTC.

The chain has TRBV15 and TRBJ2-3, with a tentative D call TRBD2 (5 bases). The germline gives CDR1 LNHNV, CDR2 YYDKDF (reference sequence). The length of the CDR3 is 16 residues. Trimming took off 1 base at V and 0 bases at J, with 11 bases between the two ends. DNA of the CDR3: TGTGCCACCAGCAGAGGAAATAGCGAGAGCACAGATACGCAGTATTTT. Its translation is CATSRGNSESTDTQYF.